The 18 T cell receptor beta chains below all came from one sample that was sequenced in a study of blood T cell repertoires in COVID-19. The table came from immunoSEQ multiplex PCR; TCRdb's copy has only in-frame clones and leaves some out. The sample lists a few hundred thousand clones, about 87% occurring once. The material sequenced was peripheral blood. These receptors came from a woman in her fifties or sixties with COVID-19, enrolled during active disease.

The DNA for the CDR3 is TGTGCCAGCAGTTTGAGGCTAGCGGGAGGTGACACCGGGGAGCTGTTTTTT. The encoded protein is CASSLRLAGGDTGELFF. The chain employs TRBV27 and TRBJ2-2, with 11 positions matching TRBD2. Germline lookup yields CDR1 MNHEY and CDR2 SMNVEV (reference sequence). The CDR3 length is 17 residues. With V trimmed by 3 bases and J by 3 bases, 6 bases remained unmatched.

This clone has a handful of counts. The chain employs TRBV9 and TRBJ1-1, with D tentatively TRBD1 (5 bases). The CDR3 has 15 amino acids. With 4 bases removed from V and 6 bases from J, the gap between germline ends came to 19 bases. The V gene's germline CDR1 is SGDLS and CDR2 YYNGEE. CDR3 protein: CASSQLGGGFAEAFF. As DNA, the CDR3 is TGTGCCAGCAGCCAACTGGGGGGAGGTTTCGCTGAAGCTTTCTTT.

This clone was seen a handful of times. The chain joins TRBV10-1 to TRBJ2-7; 8 positions match TRBD1. CDR3 length equals 17 residues. V dropped 8 bases and J dropped 0; count of bases not matched to a gene: 15. From germline, CDR1 is WNHNN and CDR2 SYGVQD (reference sequence). CDR3 protein: CASYERRWDRSSYEQYF. The CDR3 bases are TGCGCCAGCTATGAAAGAAGATGGGACAGGAGCTCCTACGAGCAGTACTTC.

The rearrangement joins TRBV19 to TRBJ2-2; tentative D call: TRBD2 (5 bases). CDR3 length equals 15 residues. Germline V gene sequence: CDR1 LNHDA, CDR2 SQIVND (reference sequence). Trimming took off 3 bases at V and 8 bases at J, with 16 bases between the two ends. CDR3 protein: CASSIQRPTGGELFF. CDR3 nucleotides: TGTGCCAGTAGTATTCAGCGGCCCACCGGTGGGGAGCTGTTTTTT.

V is TRBV19 and J is TRBJ2-7, with D possibly being TRBD1 (6 bases). This CDR3 spans 14 amino acids. Trimming removed 8 bases from V and 4 bases from J, with 18 bases in between. From germline, CDR1 is LNHDA and CDR2 SQIVND (reference sequence). Written as DNA, the CDR3 is TGTGCCAGTCGAAGAGGTCAGGGGATTTACGAGCAGTACTTC. Amino acids: CASRRGQGIYEQYF.

The chain carries TRBV5-4 and TRBJ2-5; TRBD2 agrees at 10 bases. This CDR3 comprises 14 residues. V trimming: 5 bases; J trimming: 4 bases; junction bases outside the gene matches: 5. In germline, CDR1 is SGHNT, CDR2 YYREEE (reference sequence). CDR3 amino acids: CASSNSGRPETQYF. The CDR3 DNA is TGTGCCAGCAGTAATAGCGGGAGGCCAGAGACCCAGTACTTC.

The J gene is TRBJ2-7, the V gene TRBV7-2; 8 bases agree with TRBD2. The CDR3 runs 13 residues. Germline loops: CDR1 SGHTA, CDR2 FQGNSA. J gave up 4 bases and V 3 bases, and 2 bases lay outside the gene matches. The chain's CDR3 is CASSLGLVYEQYF. CDR3 DNA: TGTGCCAGCAGCTTGGGACTAGTATACGAGCAGTACTTC.

V usage is TRBV29-1 and J usage is TRBJ2-1; D is ambiguous. Germline assignment: CDR1 SQVTM and CDR2 ANQGSEA. This CDR3 comprises 14 residues. Deletions cut 5 bases from V and 0 bases from J, with 11 bases between. In nucleotides, the CDR3 is TGCAGCGTTTATGCCTATAGCTCCTACAATGAGCAGTTCTTC. Translation: CSVYAYSSYNEQFF.

The V gene is TRBV7-2, the J gene TRBJ1-6; D is unresolved. CDR1 and CDR2 (germline): SGHTA, FQGNSA. Trimming took off 4 bases at V and 7 bases at J, with 14 bases between the two ends. This CDR3 has 15 residues. This CDR3 is CASSSLPSGNSPLHF. The DNA for the CDR3 is TGTGCCAGCAGCTCCCTGCCGTCGGGGAATTCACCCCTCCACTTT.

The chain uses TRBV4-1 and TRBJ2-4, with D tentatively TRBD2 (6 bases). Germline CDR1 is MGHRA and CDR2 is YSYEKL. Trimming removed 6 bases from V and 7 bases from J, with 19 bases in between. The CDR3 contains 15 residues. The CDR3 protein is CASRLIGTRGNIQYF. The CDR3 region has the DNA TGCGCCAGCAGACTTATCGGGACTCGAGGGAACATTCAGTACTTC.

The chain is built from TRBV29-1 and TRBJ2-5; weak D call: TRBD2 (6 bases). This CDR3 is built from 13 residues. Between the trimmed V and J ends, which lost 8 bases and 8 bases, there was a span of 21 bases. Germline V CDR1 and CDR2: SQVTM, ANQGSEA. The chain's CDR3 is CSFSRSGEGTQYF. DNA for the CDR3: TGCAGCTTCAGCCGGTCGGGAGAAGGTACCCAGTACTTC.

The J gene is TRBJ1-6, the V gene TRBV14; 10 bases match TRBD1. V dropped 6 bases and J dropped 12; count of bases not matched to a gene: 5. Looked up from germline, CDR1 is SGHDN and CDR2 is FVKESK. The CDR3 runs 13 residues. This CDR3 is CASSRTGGLPLHF. CDR3 in DNA: TGTGCCAGCAGTCGGACAGGGGGGCTACCCCTCCACTTT.

The CDR3 region is CASSYRTSGRQLDTQYF. The CDR3, as DNA: TGTGCCAGCAGCTACCGGACTAGCGGGAGACAACTAGATACGCAGTATTTT. This sequence joins TRBV5-4 and TRBJ2-3; 13 nucleotides line up with TRBD2. V lost 3 bases to trimming and J lost 5 bases; unmatched junction nucleotides: 9. CDR3 length: 17 residues. Germline V gene data show CDR1 as SGHNT and CDR2 as YYREEE (reference sequence).

CDR3 region: CASSQEGGRRAPRIETQYF. The CDR3 DNA reads as TGTGCCAGCAGCCAAGAAGGAGGCAGGAGAGCTCCAAGAATTGAAACCCAGTACTTC. V usage is TRBV3-1 (or the pseudogene TRBV3-2) and J usage is TRBJ2-5, with D possibly matching TRBD2 (5 bases). Germline V gives CDR1 LGHDT, CDR2 YNNKEL (reference sequence). Trimming stripped 0 bases from V and 8 bases from J, with 28 bases between. The CDR3 sequence is 19 residues long.

This clone showed up just once. V gene TRBV7-6 combines with J gene TRBJ1-3; D is possibly TRBD1 (6 bases). Trimming removed 5 bases from V and 1 base from J, with 21 bases in between. Germline CDR1 is SGHVS and CDR2 is FNYEAQ. The CDR3 length is 18 residues. The CDR3, as DNA: TGTGCCAGCAGCCAGTTTTCAGGGGCAACTTTATCTGGAAACACCATATATTTT. Its protein product is CASSQFSGATLSGNTIYF.

This clone was found a few times. The V gene is TRBV14, the J gene TRBJ1-1; D gene uncertain. V was shortened by 2 bases and J by 3 bases, with 7 bases between the two germline ends. The CDR3 consists of 13 residues. CDR1 is SGHDN and CDR2 is FVKESK in the germline V gene. The CDR3 loop is CASSQQAYTEAFF. The CDR3 DNA sequence: TGTGCCAGCAGCCAACAGGCTTACACTGAAGCTTTCTTT. The whole variable domain, remainder taken from reference TRBV14 and TRBJ1-1, is EAGVTQFPSHSVIEKGQTVTLRCDPISGHDNLYWYRRVMGKEIKFLLHFVKESKQDESGMPNNRFLAERTGGTYSTLKVQPAELEDSGVYFCASSQQAYTEAFFGQGTRLTVV.

V gene TRBV9 combines with J gene TRBJ2-5; D might be TRBD1 (6 bases). There are 15 residues in the CDR3. Germline lookup yields CDR1 SGDLS and CDR2 YYNGEE. Trimming pared 1 base from V and 0 bases from J, leaving 10 bases between. CDR3 amino acids: CASSVFGTYQETQYF. The DNA for the CDR3 is TGTGCCAGCAGCGTATTTGGGACATACCAAGAGACCCAGTACTTC. Full variable domain (missing parts from reference TRBV9 and TRBJ2-5): DSGVTQTPKHLITATGQRVTLRCSPRSGDLSVYWYQQSLDQGLQFLIQYYNGEERAKGNILERFSAQQFPDLHSELNLSSLELGDSALYFCASSVFGTYQETQYFGPGTRLLVL.

The gene calls are TRBV2 and TRBJ2-2; D might be TRBD2 (6 bases). CDR3 length equals 14 residues. Between the trimmed V and J ends, which lost 4 bases and 8 bases, there was a span of 14 bases. Germline CDR1 SNHLY, CDR2 FYNNEI. In DNA, the CDR3 is TGTGCCAGCAGTGGTCGACTAGTGGCTGGGGAGCTGTTTTTT. Protein product: CASSGRLVAGELFF.